A selection of T cell receptor beta chains follows, all from one sample in a study of tumor and adjacent non-tumor tissue in lung cancer. MiXCR was run by TCRdb on the multiplex PCR reads, yielding one entry per CDR3 protein. The data hold around 80,000 distinct CDR3 sequences, with more than 80% observed a single time. The specimen sequenced was distant non-tumor lung tissue. The receptors stem from a man aged 55 to 69 with non-small cell lung cancer. CDR3s include the opening cysteine and the closing phenylalanine or tryptophan. Fields, in order: V gene, J gene, D gene, clone size, CDR3 protein, CDR3 DNA. A D gene is named only where the DNA matches it firmly. Size is omitted from some rows. Given values are once, few, many or a class for expanded clones.

TRBV5-6	TRBJ2-1	TRBD2	once	CASTPLRLALEQLF	TGTGCCAGCACCCCCCTTCGACTAGCCCTTGAACAACTCTTC
TRBV20-1	TRBJ1-3	-	-	CSDRLFDTIYF	TGCAGTGACAGGCTTTTTGACACCATATATTTT
TRBV11-2	TRBJ1-2	TRBD1	-	CATRGPLDFGYTF	TGTGCCACCAGGGGGCCGTTGGACTTTGGCTACACCTTC
TRBV20-1	TRBJ2-1	TRBD2	-	CSARIVSGTVCGQFF	TGCAGTGCTAGAATCGTTAGCGGGACCGTATGTGGGCAGTTCTTC
TRBV6-1	TRBJ2-7	TRBD1	-	CARSEPRTGGDEQYF	TGTGCCAGGAGTGAACCCAGGACAGGGGGCGACGAGCAGTACTTC
TRBV30	TRBJ2-3	TRBD2	-	CTWSGTSGKTDTQYF	TGTACCTGGAGTGGGACTAGTGGGAAAACAGATACGCAGTATTTT
TRBV11-1	TRBJ1-2	-	-	CVSSAPEWGYTF	TGTGTCAGCAGCGCCCCTGAATGGGGTTACACCTTC
TRBV6-5	TRBJ2-3	-	once	CASSTGTDMQYF	TGTGCCAGCAGCACTGGCACAGATATGCAGTATTTT
TRBV6-1	TRBJ2-5	TRBD2	-	CARSKLAGGPETQYF	TGTGCCAGAAGTAAACTAGCGGGGGGGCCCGAGACCCAGTACTTC
TRBV11-2	TRBJ1-1	-	-	CASSLKRNTETFF	TGTGCCAGTAGTTTAAAGCGGAACACTGAAACTTTCTTT
TRBV20-1	TRBJ2-7	-	few	CSASAVTYELYF	TGTAGTGCTAGTGCGGTGACCTACGAGCTGTACTTC
TRBV11-2	TRBJ2-7	-	few	CASSRGRGALSYERYF	TGTGCCAGCAGCCGTGGGAGGGGGGCTCTATCCTACGAGCGGTACTTC
TRBV6-2/TRBV6-3	TRBJ2-7	TRBD2	many	CASSRLASGTYEQYF	TGTGCCAGCAGCCGGCTGGCTAGCGGGACTTACGAGCAGTACTTC
TRBV10-1	TRBJ2-1	TRBD2	-	CANIIAGDDNEQFF	TGCGCCAATATCATAGCGGGAGATGACAATGAGCAGTTCTTC
TRBV4-2	TRBJ1-1	-	once	CASSRPAVTAEAFF	TGTGCAAGCAGCCGTCCTGCGGTTACGGCTGAAGCTTTCTTT
TRBV6-5	TRBJ2-5	-	once	CANGRTEETQYF	TGTGCCAATGGAAGGACAGAAGAGACCCAGTACTTC
TRBV6-5	TRBJ2-5	TRBD2	-	CTSSELAGGPETQYF	TGTACCAGCAGTGAACTGGCGGGGGGGCCCGAGACCCAGTACTTC
TRBV6-2/TRBV6-3	TRBJ2-7	-	many	CASSSPGGPTLYEQYF	TGTGCCAGCAGTTCCCCGGGCGGGCCCACTCTCTACGAGCAGTACTTC
TRBV20-1	TRBJ2-7	TRBD1	-	CSARDGTGKGQYF	TGTAGTGCTAGAGACGGGACAGGGAAAGGGCAGTACTTC
TRBV29-1	TRBJ2-2	TRBD1	few	CSVGEDRTTGELFF	TGTAGCGTTGGTGAGGACAGGACCACCGGGGAGCTGTTTTTT
TRBV11-2	TRBJ2-2	TRBD1	few	CASSEGGRSTGELLF	TGTGCTAGCAGCGAAGGTGGCCGAAGCACAGGGGAGCTGCTTTTT
TRBV11-3	TRBJ2-2	TRBD2	-	CAKSSREAGGYGAGELFF	TGTGCCAAAAGCTCCCGGGAAGCGGGAGGATACGGAGCCGGGGAGCTGTTTTTT
TRBV11-3	TRBJ2-2	TRBD2	-	CASSSRGAGGYRPGKLFF	TGTGCCAGCAGCTCTCGGGGAGCGGGAGGATACAGACCCGGGAAGCTGTTTTTT
TRBV4-3	TRBJ2-7	TRBD1	-	CASNQRDRGDEQYF	TGCGCCAGCAACCAACGGGACAGGGGGGACGAGCAATACTTC
TRBV11-2	TRBJ1-3	-	-	CASSLGGCPGDTIYF	TGTGCCAGCAGCTTAGGGGGTTGCCCCGGAGACACCATATATTTT
TRBV7-9	TRBJ1-2	TRBD1	-	CASSLGVGQWNYGYTF	TGTGCCAGCAGCTTAGGCGTGGGACAGTGGAACTATGGCTACACCTTC
TRBV5-4	TRBJ1-1	-	-	CASSAIGVRAAAFF	TGTGCCAGCAGCGCCATAGGGGTGCGTGCTGCAGCTTTCTTT
TRBV4-3	TRBJ2-3	TRBD2	-	CASSELAGGFDTQYF	TGCGCAAGCAGCGAACTAGCGGGAGGGTTTGATACGCAGTATTTT
TRBV4-1	TRBJ2-1	TRBD2	-	CVSSPVGGRAHEQFF	TGCGTCAGCAGCCCGGTGGGCGGGAGGGCCCATGAGCAGTTCTTC
TRBV12-3/TRBV12-4	TRBJ1-1	TRBD1	-	CASSITTGGMNTEAFF	TGTGCCAGCAGCATAACTACAGGGGGCATGAACACTGAAGCTTTCTTT
TRBV11-2	TRBJ2-1	-	-	CASSLGLEVNEQFF	TGTGCCAGCAGCTTGGGTCTTGAGGTGAATGAGCAGTTCTTC
TRBV5-1	TRBJ2-5	-	-	CASILVPDVETQYF	TGCGCCAGCATCTTGGTGCCAGATGTTGAGACCCAGTACTTC
TRBV6-5	TRBJ2-6	-	-	CDSSLVGASSRANVLTF	TGTGACAGCAGCCTAGTGGGAGCCAGCTCTAGGGCCAACGTCCTGACTTTC
TRBV11-2	TRBJ2-1	TRBD1	-	CASSQDGQGYNEQIF	TGTGCCAGTAGCCAAGACGGACAGGGGTACAATGAGCAGATCTTC
TRBV6-5	TRBJ1-5	TRBD1	-	CASGYTTGSDQPQHF	TGTGCCAGTGGTTACACGACAGGGAGCGATCAGCCCCAGCATTTC